This T cell receptor (beta chain) was recovered during a study of T-cell reconstitution after alpha-beta-depleted transplantation in children. This clonotype was recorded at least ten times. Unique molecular identifiers were incorporated into the prepared TCRbeta library. TCRdb independently ran MiXCR on the PCR reads; one entry per CDR3 protein. The top ten clones hold roughly a quarter of a sample with under 300,000 distinct CDR3 sequences, roughly 11% of them seen once. The trim removed 6 bases at V and 6 bases at J, leaving 18 bases unmatched. The CDR3 covers 18 residues. Germline V gene data show CDR1 as DFQATT and CDR2 as SNEGSKA (reference sequence).

This sequence was found in a male patient aged 2 to 10 who had a stem cell transplant for chronic granulomatous disease, so the T cells may come from the graft donor. The chain joins TRBV20-1 to TRBJ2-2; 11 nucleotides align to TRBD2. The material sequenced was peripheral blood, taken 180 days after TCRalphabeta/CD19-depleted stem cell transplant. In nucleotides, the CDR3 is TGCAGTGCCCGCTACATCGGACTAGCGGGCACCCCGGCCGGGGAGCTGTTTTTT. This gives the protein CSARYIGLAGTPAGELFF.